The subject of this entry is one T cell receptor (beta chain). Its target is not known. These data come from a study of human T cells and chemical hapten exposure. Study information: Patch tests of 0.01% DPC on the upper back were read at 6 days. Study results and limitations: Expanded TCR sets contained significantly more large CDR3 similarity clusters than controls. PT1 expanded TCR numbers tracked positively with patch test score.

TCRdb redid the calling of the RACE reads with MiXCR, one entry per CDR3 protein. Among 140,000 or so distinct CDR3 sequences listed, about 11% were seen once. Time point here: patch test 2, 6 weeks after DPC sensitization. The treatment was: therapeutic diphenylcyclopropenone sensitization with weekly scalp DPC. Those who donated were patients with alopecia, 18 to 70 years of age, and suitable for DPC. V gave up 0 bases and J gave up 5 bases, with 11 bases separating them. The germline gives CDR1 SGHRS, CDR2 YFSETQ. This CDR3 spans 14 amino acids. This TCR was recovered from a woman between 50 and 59 years old with alopecia areata. Some clones in this sample may be carry-over from other donors' samples. The source material was whole blood, sampled in connection with sensitization to the hapten diphenylcyclopropenone (DPC). This sequence joins TRBV5-1 and TRBJ1-1; D unresolved. In DNA, the CDR3 is TGCGCCAGCAGCTTGGTCTCGGCGGGGACTGAAGCTTTCTTT. It encodes CASSLVSAGTEAFF. The whole variable domain, remainder taken from reference TRBV5-1 and TRBJ1-1, is KAGVTQTPRYLIKTRGQQVTLSCSPISGHRSVSWYQQTPGQGLQFLFEYFSETQRNKGNFPGRFSGRQFSNSRSEMNVSTLELGDSALYLCASSLVSAGTEAFFGQGTRLTVV.